These 31 T cell receptor beta chains were all obtained from the same sample, sequenced in a study of T cells in Graves' hyperthyroidism and ophthalmopathy. Amplified regions were TCR beta CDR3 sequences from RNA transcripts. The TCR CDR3 was amplified in a first-round RT-PCR using the HTBI primer set. MiXCR, applied by TCRdb to the multiplex PCR reads, yields one record per CDR3 protein. The profile covers about 460,000 distinct CDR3 sequences, with approximately 23% appearing a single time and 49% taken by the ten largest. Sequenced: blood. The receptor source for this set is a woman aged 70-85 years with Graves' ophthalmopathy.

This clonotype was picked up a small number of times. The gene calls are TRBV27 and TRBJ1-1; 8 bases match TRBD1. This CDR3 contains 14 residues. Germline V gives CDR1 MNHEY, CDR2 SMNVEV (reference sequence). V lost 3 bases and J lost 3; bases outside the gene matches: 3. The CDR3 DNA is TGTGCCAGCAGTTTGCAGGGGGCGCACACTGAAGCTTTCTTT. This gives the protein CASSLQGAHTEAFF.

This clonotype was observed a few times. J is TRBJ2-5 and V is TRBV27, with TRBD2 as a possible D gene (5 bases). The CDR3 sequence is 13 residues long. Trimming took 1 base from V and 3 from J, leaving 6 bases between them. Germline CDR1 reads MNHEY; CDR2 reads SMNVEV (reference sequence). The CDR3 loop is CASSLWEKETQYF. CDR3 coding DNA: TGTGCCAGCAGTTTATGGGAGAAAGAGACCCAGTACTTC.

The rearrangement uses TRBV6-5 and TRBJ2-3, with TRBD2 matching over 12 bases. V lost 2 bases, J lost 8 bases, and 17 bases stayed unmatched. The germline gives CDR1 MNHEY, CDR2 SVGAGI. The CDR3 sequence is 19 residues long. The chain's CDR3 is CASSYPGTGLAGTSGTQYF. In DNA form, the CDR3 reads TGTGCCAGCAGTTACCCGGGTACCGGACTAGCGGGGACCTCGGGTACGCAGTATTTT.

This clonotype occurred a few times. This rearrangement joins TRBV7-9 to TRBJ2-7, with 8 bases fitting TRBD2. The CDR3 extends over 16 amino acids. Losses at the gene ends were 0 bases for V and 1 base for J; bases not matched to a gene: 5. Germline assignment: CDR1 SEHNR and CDR2 FQNEAQ (reference sequence). For the CDR3, the DNA is TGTGCCAGCAGCTTAGCAGCGGGGGCAATTTCCTACGAGCAGTACTTC. This sequence encodes CASSLAAGAISYEQYF.

The chain uses TRBV7-3 and TRBJ1-2; TRBD1 agrees at 9 bases. CDR1 is SGHTA, CDR2 FQGTGA, per germline. The V and J ends lost 6 bases and 4 bases, in that order; junction bases with no gene match: 9. The CDR3 length is 15 residues. The CDR3 is CASSPGQGPGYGYTF. In DNA form, the CDR3 reads TGTGCCAGCAGTCCGGGACAGGGTCCCGGCTATGGCTACACCTTC.

Only a few counts were recorded for this clonotype. Compared with germline, one end of the junction differs, possibly owing to a read error. The chain links TRBV7-2 to TRBJ2-3; 10 bases are a match to TRBD2. The CDR3 totals 17 residues. CDR1 SGHTA and CDR2 FQGNSA come from the germline V gene. The CDR3 region has the DNA TGTGCCAACAGCTTAAGCGGGAGGGCCAATTTTAGAGATACGCAGTATTTT. It is translated as CANSLSGRANFRDTQYF.

This clonotype was counted between two and nine times. V usage is TRBV5-1 and J usage is TRBJ1-2; 7 nucleotides align to TRBD1. The CDR3 loop spans 15 amino acids. V shed 4 bases, J shed 2 bases, and the junction held 8 bases outside the gene matches. Looked up from germline, CDR1 is SGHRS and CDR2 is YFSETQ. The CDR3 protein is CASSRGQTPNYGYTF. The CDR3 bases are TGCGCCAGCAGCAGGGGGCAGACCCCAAACTATGGCTACACCTTC.

This clonotype was detected only a few times. This rearrangement joins TRBV10-1 to TRBJ2-2, with D possibly matching TRBD2 (6 bases). Between the trimmed V and J ends, which lost 4 bases and 7 bases, there was a span of 10 bases. The CDR3 totals 13 residues. CDR1 is WNHNN and CDR2 is SYGVQD in the germline V gene (reference sequence). Here the CDR3 DNA reads TGCGCCAGCAGTGCCAGACTAGGCGGGGAGCTGTTTTTT. It encodes CASSARLGGELFF.

Many counts were recorded for this clonotype. V gene TRBV30 combines with J gene TRBJ1-1; TRBD1 might be the D (5 bases). The CDR3 runs to 12 residues. Germline assignment: CDR1 GTSNPN and CDR2 SVGIG (reference sequence). V was clipped by 1 base and J by 3 bases, with 6 bases between them. The CDR3 DNA is TGTGCCTGGAGTGGGACACACACTGAAGCTTTCTTT. It is translated as CAWSGTHTEAFF.

The CDR3 sequence: CASSKDRWDGYTF. CDR3 bases: TGTGCCAGCAGCAAAGACAGGTGGGATGGCTACACCTTC. The chain joins TRBV7-9 to TRBJ1-2; D may be TRBD1 (6 bases). CDR1 is SEHNR, CDR2 FQNEAQ, per germline (reference sequence). Trimming stripped 5 bases from V and 6 bases from J, with 13 bases between. The CDR3 is made up of 13 amino acids.

The chain's CDR3 is CASSPRTGVYEQYF. DNA of the CDR3: TGTGCCAGCAGCCCCCGTACGGGGGTGTACGAGCAGTACTTC. This chain joins TRBV7-9 and TRBJ2-7, with D tentatively TRBD2 (6 bases). The V end lost 5 bases, the J end lost 4 bases, and 15 bases lay between the germline ends. Per germline, CDR1 SEHNR and CDR2 FQNEAQ (reference sequence). This CDR3 spans 14 amino acids.

This clonotype was observed a handful of times. The CDR3 nucleotides are TGTGCCAGCAGCTTAGTCAACAGGGGGCAAGCTAACACCATATATTTT. Its protein is CASSLVNRGQANTIYF. This sequence joins TRBV7-2 and TRBJ1-3, with 9 bases lining up with TRBD1. CDR3 length: 16 amino acids. From germline, CDR1 is SGHTA and CDR2 FQGNSA. V gave up 1 base and J gave up 7 bases; unmatched junction bases: 8.

This clonotype occurred many times. V is TRBV2 and J is TRBJ2-7; no definite D call. The V and J ends lost 5 bases and 7 bases respectively, with 15 bases between them. The CDR3 runs 13 residues. The germline V gene has CDR1 SNHLY and CDR2 FYNNEI. The CDR3 nucleotides are TGTGCCAGCAGTTTTGCGTCCGTGGGAGAGCAGTACTTC. Translated, it gives CASSFASVGEQYF. The whole variable domain, filled in from reference TRBV2 and TRBJ2-7, reads EPEVTQTPSHQVTQMGQEVILRCVPISNHLYFYWYRQILGQKVEFLVSFYNNEISEKSEIFDDQFSVERPDGSNFTLKIRSTKLEDSAMYFCASSFASVGEQYFGPGTRLTVT.

The rearrangement joins TRBV4-1 to TRBJ1-1, with TRBD1 matching over 7 bases. The trim removed 3 bases at V and 4 bases at J, leaving 8 bases unmatched. CDR1 is MGHRA, CDR2 YSYEKL, per germline. CDR3 length: 15 residues. The CDR3 DNA follows: TGCGCCAGCAGCCAGTCCATAACAGGGGCCACTGAAGCTTTCTTT. As protein: CASSQSITGATEAFF.

For this clonotype: A much larger clone sits a single nucleotide away, making a read error possible. This sequence joins TRBV12-3 or TRBV12-4 and TRBJ1-4; D unresolved. Trimming left V 1 base short and J 8 bases short, with 14 bases between. This CDR3 spans 15 amino acids. For the CDR3, the DNA is TGTGCCAGCAGTTTAGTTGGCCAGGCGGGAGAAAAACTGTTTTTT. It yields the protein CASSLVGQAGEKLFF.

The chain links TRBV18 to TRBJ1-1; D not certain. The CDR3 extends over 12 amino acids. Trimming removed 5 bases from V and 3 bases from J, with 7 bases in between. CDR1 and CDR2 from the germline V gene are KGHSH and LQKENI. In DNA, the CDR3 is TGTGCCAGCTCAAACAGTTACACTGAAGCTTTCTTT. Amino acid sequence: CASSNSYTEAFF.

V and J are TRBV30 and TRBJ2-1; 10 nucleotides line up with TRBD2. CDR1 is GTSNPN and CDR2 is SVGIG in the germline V gene (reference sequence). The CDR3 length is 16 residues. J lost 8 bases, V lost 1 base, and 11 bases had no gene match. The CDR3 DNA sequence: TGTGCCTGGAGTGCCCCTTATAGCGGGAGGAATCATGAGCAGTTCTTC. Translated: CAWSAPYSGRNHEQFF.

The rearrangement links TRBV30 to TRBJ1-1; D gene ambiguous. Germline V gives CDR1 GTSNPN, CDR2 SVGIG (reference sequence). The CDR3 is 13 residues long. Deletions cut 1 base from V and 1 base from J, with 7 bases between. CDR3 amino acids: CAWSAGGNTEAFF. The CDR3 coding sequence is TGTGCCTGGAGTGCGGGCGGGAACACTGAAGCTTTCTTT.

The table lists this clonotype with a few counts. A single base separates this from a much larger clone, so it may be a read error. The rearrangement uses TRBV28 and TRBJ2-2; TRBD1 or TRBD2 may be the D gene (5 bases each). This CDR3 comprises 15 residues. Germline CDR1 is MDHEN and CDR2 is SYDVKM. The CDR3 DNA reads TGTGCCAGCAGTGGGGGTGGACTGAACACCAGGGAGCTGTTTTTT. Translating it yields CASSGGGLNTRELFF.

On this clonotype itself: A much larger clone differs by one base, so this may be a read error. J is TRBJ2-7 and V is TRBV3-1; D ambiguous. The CDR3 has 13 residues. The germline V and J ends were trimmed by 1 base and 0 bases, with 4 bases remaining between them. Germline V lookup: CDR1 LGHDT, CDR2 YNNKEL (reference sequence). DNA for the CDR3: TGTGCCAGCAGCCAAGGGGCCTCCTACGAGCAGTACTTC. This codes for CASSQGASYEQYF.

In its sample, this clonotype was seen many times. J is TRBJ2-1 and V is TRBV10-3; 10 positions agree with TRBD2. Per germline, CDR1 ENHRY and CDR2 SYGVKD. The length of the CDR3 is 18 residues. The ends lost 3 bases at V and 0 bases at J; junction bases unmatched: 8. CDR3 DNA: TGTGCCATCAGTGAAGAACTAGCGGGGTACCACTCCTACAATGAGCAGTTCTTC. It is translated as CAISEELAGYHSYNEQFF.

The chain joins TRBV24-1 to TRBJ2-2; 7 bases are shared with TRBD2. With V trimmed by 3 bases and J by 2 bases, 2 bases remained unmatched. Germline CDR1 and CDR2: KGHDR and SFDVKD. The CDR3 covers 15 residues. The CDR3 bases are TGTGCCACCAGTGATAGCGGGATTAACACCGGGGAGCTGTTTTTT. It is translated as CATSDSGINTGELFF.

With regard to this clonotype: A read error may account for a junction end that differs from germline. CDR3 coding DNA: TGTGCCAGCAGCTTAGGGGGCGAGTTC. As protein: CASSLGGEF. This sequence joins TRBV7-9 and TRBJ2-7; D may be TRBD1 (5 bases). Germline-derived CDR1 and CDR2 are SEHNR and FQNEAQ (reference sequence). The CDR3 covers 9 residues.

This clonotype is medium-sized within its sample. The chain combines TRBV11-2 with TRBJ1-1; D gene uncertain. V lost 2 bases and J 0 bases, leaving 10 bases between the germline ends. The CDR3 loop spans 15 amino acids. CDR1 and CDR2 (germline): SGHAT, FQNNGV. Here the CDR3 reads CASSLHSNMNTEAFF. CDR3 DNA: TGTGCCAGCAGCTTACACAGCAACATGAACACTGAAGCTTTCTTT.

This clonotype was picked up a small number of times. J is TRBJ2-7 and V is TRBV10-3; D assignment may be TRBD1 or TRBD2 (5 bases each). The germline CDR1 and CDR2 sequences are ENHRY and SYGVKD. Trimming stripped 6 bases from V and 2 bases from J, with 17 bases between. This CDR3 has 15 residues. The CDR3: CAIRNSNQGAYEQYF. As DNA, the CDR3 is TGTGCCATCAGGAACAGCAATCAGGGAGCCTACGAGCAGTACTTC.

The chain joins TRBV24-1 to TRBJ1-2, with D unresolved. V was clipped by 1 base and J by 4 bases, with 9 bases between them. This CDR3 comprises 14 residues. Germline CDR1 and CDR2: KGHDR and SFDVKD. CDR3 in amino acids: CATSDFGSTYGYTF. CDR3 DNA sequence: TGTGCCACCAGTGATTTCGGGAGTACCTATGGCTACACCTTC.

This chain links TRBV9 with TRBJ2-3; 9 bases are a match to TRBD2. Germline V gene data show CDR1 as SGDLS and CDR2 as YYNGEE. V was clipped by 3 bases and J by 1 base; unmatched bases: 12. The CDR3 is 18 residues long. The CDR3 nucleotides are TGTGCCAGCAGCGCTGGTCCCTTAGCGGGAGTGGGCACAGATACGCAGTATTTT. Its protein product is CASSAGPLAGVGTDTQYF.

This chain joins TRBV28 and TRBJ1-2, with a tentative D call TRBD1 (5 bases). Trimming removed 6 bases from V and 3 bases from J, with 8 bases in between. Looked up from germline, CDR1 is MDHEN and CDR2 is SYDVKM. The CDR3 consists of 12 residues. CDR3 sequence (DNA): TGTGCCAGCAGGGGGGGACACTATGGCTACACCTTC. This translates into CASRGGHYGYTF.

This clonotype was observed a few times. The chain employs TRBV18 and TRBJ2-1; 9 nucleotides match TRBD1. Unmatched junction bases numbered 12, after V lost 6 bases and J lost 9 bases. The V gene's germline CDR1 is KGHSH and CDR2 LQKENI. The CDR3 contains 15 residues. This CDR3 reads CASSPRTGAGGEQFF. The CDR3 coding sequence is TGTGCCAGCTCCCCAAGGACAGGGGCAGGTGGTGAGCAGTTCTTC.

This clonotype was observed a few times. A much larger clone sits a single nucleotide away, making a read error possible. The gene calls are TRBV2 and TRBJ2-3, with TRBD1 matching over 7 bases. From germline, CDR1 is SNHLY and CDR2 FYNNEI. J was trimmed by 5 bases and V by 3 bases; bases with no gene match: 11. CDR3 length: 16 amino acids. The CDR3 sequence is CASSDDRDLSIDTQYF. The DNA of the CDR3 is TGTGCCAGCAGTGATGACAGGGATTTATCCATAGATACGCAGTATTTT.

This clonotype was seen more than once but under ten times. This chain connects TRBV30 to TRBJ2-6, with D perhaps matching TRBD1 or TRBD2 (6 bases each). With 2 bases removed from V and 4 bases from J, the gap between germline ends came to 9 bases. The length of the CDR3 is 14 residues. Germline lookup yields CDR1 GTSNPN and CDR2 SVGIG (reference sequence). CDR3 DNA: TGTGCCTGGAGTCGGGGGACAGGGGCCAACGTCCTGACTTTC. This codes for CAWSRGTGANVLTF.